The 29 T cell receptor beta chains reported below all come from one sample, sequenced in a study of cytomegalovirus exposure and HLA in healthy donors (TCRdb year 2017). Libraries came from the immunoSEQ multiplex PCR assay. For the multiplex PCR, a mixture combining 60 forward primers for TCR Vbeta segments and 13 reverse primers for TCR Jbeta segments was used. In TCRdb, the immuneACCESS table is reduced to in-frame sequences with V and J assigned. These tables do not hold every clone; where another copy was compared, an unresolved V gene accounts for under half, and the others remain unexplained. The sample's clone listing holds around 88,000 clones. The top ten clonotypes cover 5.5% of the sample. Sequenced material: PBMCs. Every receptor here comes from a girl between 5 and 17 years old in good health and CMV-seropositive.

This sequence joins TRBV5-4 and TRBJ2-7; 9 bases agree with TRBD1. CDR3 length: 15 residues. The trim removed 4 bases at V and 5 bases at J, leaving 10 bases unmatched. From germline, CDR1 is SGHNT and CDR2 YYREEE (reference sequence). The CDR3 nucleotides read TGTGCCAGCAGCCAAGGGACAGGGCGTATGAACGAGCAGTACTTC. It is translated as CASSQGTGRMNEQYF.

V and J are TRBV5-1 and TRBJ1-1; D not certain. V was cut by 0 bases and J by 4 bases, with 4 bases left in between. CDR3 length: 12 amino acids. Germline assignment: CDR1 SGHRS and CDR2 YFSETQ. This CDR3 is CASSLESTEAFF. The DNA for the CDR3 is TGCGCCAGCAGCTTGGAGAGCACTGAAGCTTTCTTT.

V gene TRBV29-1 combines with J gene TRBJ1-1, with D possibly matching TRBD1 (6 bases). With 6 bases removed from V and 5 bases from J, the gap between germline ends came to 13 bases. Germline CDR1 reads SQVTM; CDR2 reads ANQGSEA. The CDR3 contains 12 residues. CDR3 in DNA: TGCAGCGTAAATCAGGGGAGTACTGAAGCTTTCTTT. It encodes CSVNQGSTEAFF.

The chain has TRBV5-1 and TRBJ2-5, with TRBD2 identical over 9 bases. This CDR3 contains 16 residues. Trimming at V came to 4 bases and at J to 5 bases, leaving 12 bases not matched to a gene. Germline V gene lookup returns CDR1 SGHRS and CDR2 YFSETQ. This CDR3 reads CASSRYSGGGRETQYF. The CDR3 bases are TGCGCCAGCAGCCGCTATAGCGGGGGTGGTCGGGAGACCCAGTACTTC.

The V and J genes are TRBV7-9 and TRBJ1-3, with 9 bases aligning to TRBD1. V lost 5 bases to trimming and J lost 6 bases; unmatched junction nucleotides: 5. The CDR3 is 14 amino acids. Germline-derived CDR1 and CDR2 are SEHNR and FQNEAQ (reference sequence). CDR3: CASSPGQGTNTIYF. The CDR3 DNA reads as TGTGCCAGCAGCCCCGGACAGGGGACAAACACCATATATTTT.

The chain has TRBV12-5 and TRBJ2-7; D call uncertain. V was shortened by 2 bases and J by 2 bases, with 10 bases between the two germline ends. CDR1 and CDR2 (germline): LGHNT, FRNRAP. The CDR3 runs 14 residues. In DNA form, the CDR3 reads TGTGCTAGTGGTTTGCCCGGGTCCGCCTACGAGCAGTACTTC. Protein product: CASGLPGSAYEQYF. The full variable domain, rest sourced from reference TRBV12-5 and TRBJ2-7, is DARVTQTPRHKVTEMGQEVTMRCQPILGHNTVFWYRQTMMQGLELLAYFRNRAPLDDSGMPKDRFSAEMPDATLATLKIQPSEPRDSAVYFCASGLPGSAYEQYFGPGTRLTVT.

This chain connects TRBV11-3 to TRBJ1-1; tentative D call: TRBD1 (5 bases). V was trimmed by 5 bases and J by 3 bases, leaving 10 bases between them. This CDR3 spans 13 amino acids. Germline V gene data show CDR1 as SGHNT and CDR2 as YENEEA. The CDR3 protein is CASSETGYTEAFF. The CDR3 nucleotides are TGTGCCAGCAGCGAAACAGGATACACTGAAGCTTTCTTT.

The chain uses TRBV4-2 and TRBJ1-5; D call uncertain. The CDR3 totals 13 residues. V was clipped by 3 bases and J by 4 bases, with 7 bases between them. Looked up from germline, CDR1 is LGHNA and CDR2 is YNFKEQ. The CDR3 region is CASSHGDNQPQHF. CDR3 nucleotides: TGTGCCAGCAGCCACGGAGATAATCAGCCCCAGCATTTT.

The chain is built from TRBV11-3 and TRBJ1-1; no definite D call. The CDR3 consists of 15 residues. V lost 0 bases, J lost 5 bases, and 13 bases lay in between. CDR1 and CDR2 (germline): SGHNT, YENEEA. In nucleotides, the CDR3 is TGTGCCAGCAGCTTAGACACAGAGATCCGGACTGAAGCTTTCTTT. Amino acid sequence: CASSLDTEIRTEAFF.

V gene TRBV5-6 combines with J gene TRBJ2-7, with TRBD2 matching 8 bases. The junction had 2 bases not matched to a gene; V was cut back by 3 bases and J by 6 bases. The CDR3 consists of 12 residues. Germline V gene sequence: CDR1 SGHDT, CDR2 YYEEEE. The CDR3 DNA follows: TGTGCCAGCAGCTGGGGACTAGTCGAGCAGTACTTC. Amino acid sequence: CASSWGLVEQYF.

J is TRBJ1-6 and V is TRBV4-1, with D perhaps TRBD1 (5 bases). V was cut by 1 base and J by 10 bases, with 14 bases left in between. Germline V gives CDR1 MGHRA, CDR2 YSYEKL. The length of the CDR3 is 15 residues. The CDR3 DNA sequence: TGCGCCAGCAGCCAAGTGATCAGGGAAGGGTCACCCCTCCACTTT. This translates into CASSQVIREGSPLHF.

The chain combines TRBV7-2 with TRBJ1-4, with 7 bases fitting TRBD1. V was clipped by 6 bases and J by 8 bases; unmatched bases: 9. Per the germline V gene, CDR1 is SGHTA and CDR2 is FQGNSA. This CDR3 contains 14 residues. Here the CDR3 reads CASRVDRAREKLFF. In DNA, the CDR3 is TGTGCCAGCAGAGTCGACAGGGCCCGAGAAAAACTGTTTTTT.

CDR3 nucleotide sequence: TGTGCCAGCAGCTTAGATACAGGGCTATATCAGCCCCAGCATTTT. Amino acids: CASSLDTGLYQPQHF. V usage is TRBV7-6 and J usage is TRBJ1-5; a weak D match, TRBD1 (6 bases). The germline V gene has CDR1 SGHVS and CDR2 FNYEAQ. The CDR3 runs 15 residues. V shed 1 base and J shed 5 bases, with 12 bases lying between them. Full variable domain (missing parts from reference TRBV7-6 and TRBJ1-5): GAGVSQSPRYKVTKRGQDVALRCDPISGHVSLYWYRQALGQGPEFLTYFNYEAQQDKSGLPNDRFSAERPEGSISTLTIQRTEQRDSAMYRCASSLDTGLYQPQHFGDGTRLSIL.

This chain uses TRBV4-3 with TRBJ1-2; D gene ambiguous. Germline V gene lookup returns CDR1 LGHNA and CDR2 YSLEER. This CDR3 spans 13 amino acids. Trimming removed 4 bases at V and 8 bases at J, with 14 bases between. DNA for the CDR3: TGCGCCAGCAGCCCCAACTGGGGAGAGGGCTACACCTTC. Protein sequence: CASSPNWGEGYTF.

The V gene is TRBV7-9, the J gene TRBJ2-7; a weak D match, TRBD1 (5 bases). This CDR3 region has 13 residues. CDR1 is SEHNR, CDR2 FQNEAQ, per germline (reference sequence). With 5 bases removed from V and 6 bases from J, the gap between germline ends came to 14 bases. CDR3 nucleotide sequence: TGTGCCAGCAGCCCACAAGGGGTGGGCGAGCAGTACGTC. It specifies CASSPQGVGEQYV.

V gene TRBV30 combines with J gene TRBJ2-3, with D tentatively TRBD1 (6 bases). The germline V and J ends were trimmed by 2 bases and 0 bases, with 9 bases remaining between them. Germline V gives CDR1 GTSNPN, CDR2 SVGIG (reference sequence). This CDR3 comprises 14 residues. In DNA form, the CDR3 reads TGTGCCTGGAGTATGGGGGCTAGCACAGATACGCAGTATTTT. This sequence encodes CAWSMGASTDTQYF.

V and J are TRBV19 and TRBJ2-5; no definite D call. This CDR3 is 12 amino acids long. Germline CDR1 is LNHDA and CDR2 is SQIVND (reference sequence). With 1 base removed from V and 7 bases from J, the gap between germline ends came to 7 bases. The CDR3 sequence: CASSIGGGTQYF. In DNA form, the CDR3 reads TGTGCCAGTAGTATAGGCGGTGGGACCCAGTACTTC.

This rearrangement joins TRBV11-3 to TRBJ2-5; D is ambiguous. CDR3 length: 13 amino acids. The V end lost 2 bases, the J end lost 5 bases, and 9 bases lay between the germline ends. The germline V gene encodes CDR1 SGHNT and CDR2 YENEEA. The CDR3 sequence is CASSLSLGETQYF. In DNA form, the CDR3 reads TGTGCCAGCAGCTTAAGCCTTGGTGAGACCCAGTACTTC.

The chain couples TRBV7-6 to TRBJ1-4; TRBD1 is a possible D gene (5 bases). The V and J ends lost 8 bases and 6 bases respectively, with 13 bases between them. Per the germline V gene, CDR1 is SGHVS and CDR2 is FNYEAQ. This CDR3 has 13 residues. The CDR3 bases are TGTGCCAGCTCCAGGGCCCTTCATGAAAAACTGTTTTTT. Translated: CASSRALHEKLFF.

CDR3 amino acids: CASSFGRAGGGYTF. CDR3 DNA: TGTGCCAGCAGTTTTGGACGGGCAGGGGGCGGCTACACCTTC. The chain links TRBV28 to TRBJ1-2; the match to TRBD1 covers 8 bases. V lost 3 bases and J lost 8; bases outside the gene matches: 8. Germline V gene lookup returns CDR1 MDHEN and CDR2 SYDVKM. The CDR3 spans 14 residues.

The chain combines TRBV6-5 with TRBJ2-5; 7 bases agree with TRBD2. The J call may be mistaken, given a closer DNA end match to TRBJ2-7. CDR3 size: 15 residues. The germline CDR1 and CDR2 sequences are MNHEY and SVGAGI. CDR3 protein: CASRLLAIGLHEQYF. The CDR3 DNA reads TGTGCCAGCAGACTACTAGCGATCGGGCTCCACGAGCAGTACTTC.

The chain has TRBV7-6 and TRBJ1-5; 8 nucleotides match TRBD1. Per the germline V gene, CDR1 is SGHVS and CDR2 is FNYEAQ. V shed 5 bases, J shed 2 bases, and the junction held 2 bases outside the gene matches. The CDR3 contains 14 residues. CDR3 sequence reads: CASSATGGNQPQHF. Here the CDR3 DNA reads TGTGCCAGCAGCGCGACAGGGGGCAATCAGCCCCAGCATTTT. The whole variable domain, filled in from reference TRBV7-6 and TRBJ1-5, reads GAGVSQSPRYKVTKRGQDVALRCDPISGHVSLYWYRQALGQGPEFLTYFNYEAQQDKSGLPNDRFSAERPEGSISTLTIQRTEQRDSAMYRCASSATGGNQPQHFGDGTRLSIL.

The chain uses TRBV5-6 and TRBJ1-2, with 8 positions matching TRBD1. This CDR3 spans 13 amino acids. After removal of 9 bases from V and 8 bases from J, the junction contained 12 bases not matched to a gene. Germline V gene sequence: CDR1 SGHDT, CDR2 YYEEEE. The CDR3 region is CATQSQGARGYTF. CDR3 sequence (DNA): TGTGCCACCCAATCGCAGGGGGCCCGGGGCTACACCTTC.

The chain is built from TRBV30 and TRBJ1-3; 7 bases are shared with TRBD1. V gave up 5 bases and J gave up 0 bases; unmatched junction bases: 4. Germline V gene data show CDR1 as GTSNPN and CDR2 as SVGIG (reference sequence). The CDR3 length is 14 residues. The CDR3 loop is CAWLGQPSGNTIYF. The DNA of the CDR3 is TGTGCCTGGCTGGGACAGCCCTCTGGAAACACCATATATTTT.

The chain combines TRBV28 with TRBJ2-7; 8 bases are shared with TRBD2. This CDR3 is 12 amino acids long. V dropped 6 bases and J dropped 6; count of bases not matched to a gene: 4. The V gene's germline CDR1 is MDHEN and CDR2 SYDVKM. The CDR3 spells CASSLGGAEQYV. In DNA form, the CDR3 reads TGTGCCAGCAGCCTCGGGGGGGCCGAGCAGTACGTC.

The chain recombines TRBV5-1 with TRBJ1-5, with a tentative D call TRBD1 (5 bases). There are 17 residues in the CDR3. The germline gives CDR1 SGHRS, CDR2 YFSETQ. V was cut by 5 bases and J by 0 bases, with 18 bases left in between. The CDR3 region has the DNA TGCGCCAGCAGTCCGGGGGATAGTGGGTATAGCAATCAGCCCCAGCATTTT. Protein product: CASSPGDSGYSNQPQHF.

The chain links TRBV5-1 to TRBJ1-2; D remains ambiguous. The CDR3 contains 14 residues. V lost 0 bases and J 0 bases, leaving 6 bases between the germline ends. Germline V gene data show CDR1 as SGHRS and CDR2 as YFSETQ. This CDR3 is CASSLGPTNYGYTF. Written as DNA, the CDR3 is TGCGCCAGCAGCTTGGGGCCAACTAACTATGGCTACACCTTC.

The chain has TRBV5-1 and TRBJ2-7; D unresolved. CDR1 is SGHRS and CDR2 is YFSETQ in the germline V gene. Trimming removed 0 bases from V and 9 bases from J, with 7 bases in between. This CDR3 spans 11 amino acids. The CDR3 protein is CASSLETRQYF. CDR3 DNA sequence: TGCGCCAGCAGCTTGGAAACACGGCAGTACTTC.

The CDR3 DNA reads as TGTGCCATCAGAGAGGCAGGGCGCACAGATACGCAGTATTTT. Protein product: CAIREAGRTDTQYF. This chain connects TRBV28 to TRBJ2-3; perhaps TRBD1 as D (5 bases). CDR3 length: 14 residues. Trimming took 10 bases from V and 1 from J, leaving 15 bases between them. Germline V gives CDR1 MDHEN, CDR2 SYDVKM.